The next 2 T cell receptor beta chains were all read from a single sample in a study of regulatory T cells in long-lasting Graves disease. Researchers made TCR beta libraries by using iRepertoire HTBI primers and running Arm-PCR on CDR3 regions. One entry per CDR3 protein, called by TCRdb with MiXCR from the multiplex PCR reads. The sample consists of some 230,000 distinct CDR3 sequences, approximately 20% of them appearing once. The time point was: newly diagnosed GD, antithyroid drugs for less than 3 months. PBMC-extracted RNA yielded the TCR library. The specimen comprised peripheral blood mononuclear cells (PBMCs), sampled at new diagnosis, from a patient treated with antithyroid drugs. These receptors were collected from a female donor with Graves disease.

This clonotype was counted many times. One end of the junction fails to match germline, which may point to a read error. The rearrangement uses TRBV5-6 and TRBJ1-2; weak D call: TRBD1 (5 bases). The CDR3 consists of 11 residues. Per the germline V gene, CDR1 is SGHDT and CDR2 is YYEEEE. CDR3 residues: CASSLYRGEVF. CDR3 DNA: TGTGCCAGCAGCTTGTATAGGGGTGAAGTTTTC.

This clonotype showed up many times. The chain carries TRBV20-1 and TRBJ1-5; D is unresolved. The CDR3 extends over 15 amino acids. Germline-derived CDR1 and CDR2 are DFQATT and SNEGSKA (reference sequence). Trimming took off 4 bases at V and 2 bases at J, with 15 bases between the two ends. The CDR3 DNA reads TGCAGTGCTACAGCTGATACTGGGGGCAATCAGCCCCAGCATTTT. It is translated as CSATADTGGNQPQHF.